This is a list of T cell receptor beta chains from one sample in a study of T cell responses to AZD1222 COVID-19 vaccine. Generated by immunoSEQ multiplex PCR, the TCRdb table keeps only in-frame clones and is missing some. Of 75,000 to 95,000 clones detected, approximately 89% appear once; the ten largest clones hold 2.8%. The sequenced sample was peripheral blood, obtained on day 0 of MenACWY control vaccination. These receptors originate from an adult in good health. CDR3s include the opening cysteine and the closing phenylalanine or tryptophan. D genes are given only for firm matches. Where a row states a size, it is once, few, many or the class of an expanded clone; other rows omit it.

abundance: few; v_gene: TRBV6-4; j_gene: TRBJ2-3; d_gene: .; CDR3aa: CASSPELSGTDTQYF; CDR3nt: TGTGCCAGCAGTCCCGAGTTAAGTGGCACAGATACGCAGTATTTT
abundance: .; v_gene: TRBV28; j_gene: TRBJ1-6; d_gene: .; CDR3aa: CASRFGLGQNNSPLHF; CDR3nt: TGTGCCAGCAGATTTGGGCTTGGACAGAATAATTCACCCCTCCACTTT
abundance: .; v_gene: TRBV19; j_gene: TRBJ1-2; d_gene: .; CDR3aa: CASSIGGAYYGYTF; CDR3nt: TGTGCCAGTAGTATAGGTGGGGCCTACTATGGCTACACCTTC
abundance: .; v_gene: TRBV19; j_gene: TRBJ2-6; d_gene: .; CDR3aa: CASSMRGSGANVLTF; CDR3nt: TGTGCCAGTAGTATGAGGGGCTCTGGGGCCAACGTCCTGACTTTC
abundance: .; v_gene: TRBV4-1; j_gene: TRBJ1-3; d_gene: .; CDR3aa: CASSQEGTLGNTIYF; CDR3nt: TGCGCCAGCAGCCAAGAAGGGACGTTGGGAAACACCATATATTTT
abundance: .; v_gene: TRBV11-2; j_gene: TRBJ2-1; d_gene: TRBD2; CDR3aa: CASSPRGLAGGNEQFF; CDR3nt: TGTGCCAGCAGCCCTAGGGGACTAGCGGGGGGCAATGAGCAGTTCTTC
abundance: .; v_gene: TRBV9; j_gene: TRBJ1-5; d_gene: .; CDR3aa: CASSVGTNQPQHF; CDR3nt: TGTGCCAGCAGCGTCGGGACGAATCAGCCCCAGCATTTT
abundance: .; v_gene: TRBV4-3; j_gene: TRBJ2-5; d_gene: .; CDR3aa: CASSQDQKETQYF; CDR3nt: TGCGCCAGCAGCCAAGATCAGAAAGAGACCCAGTACTTC
abundance: .; v_gene: TRBV29-1; j_gene: TRBJ2-1; d_gene: TRBD2; CDR3aa: CSVYGRVGNEQFF; CDR3nt: TGCAGCGTCTACGGGAGGGTCGGCAATGAGCAGTTCTTC
abundance: .; v_gene: TRBV5-8; j_gene: TRBJ2-3; d_gene: TRBD2; CDR3aa: CASRVAGGVDTQYF; CDR3nt: TGTGCCAGCAGGGTAGCGGGGGGCGTGGATACGCAGTATTTT